The 27 T cell receptor beta chains below come from one sample, sequenced in a study of somatic mutations in cytotoxic T cells in rheumatoid arthritis. Produced via immunoSEQ multiplex PCR; TCRdb's table is partial and in-frame only. This table holds 10,000 to 12,000 clones, around 89% found once. Sample: CD4+ T cells sorted from blood. These receptors came from a woman aged 18-35 years with rheumatoid arthritis.

V gene TRBV10-2 combines with J gene TRBJ2-7, with D possibly matching TRBD1 (5 bases). There are 13 residues in the CDR3. In germline, CDR1 is WSHSY, CDR2 SAAADI. V lost 5 bases and J 6 bases, leaving 14 bases between the germline ends. The CDR3 nucleotides read TGCGCCAGCAGTAGGGGCCTGCAAGGCGAGCAGTACTTC. Its protein is CASSRGLQGEQYF.

The chain has TRBV12-5 and TRBJ2-3; TRBD2 agrees at 11 bases. Trimming at V came to 7 bases and at J to 6 bases, leaving 15 bases not matched to a gene. The CDR3 is made up of 17 amino acids. Germline lookup yields CDR1 LGHNT and CDR2 FRNRAP. CDR3 region: CASAPGIAGGPADTQYF. CDR3 sequence (DNA): TGTGCTAGTGCCCCTGGGATAGCGGGAGGGCCCGCGGATACGCAGTATTTT.

This clone was detected once. This chain uses TRBV28 with TRBJ1-2; 11 bases fit TRBD1. Germline V gene lookup returns CDR1 MDHEN and CDR2 SYDVKM. V was pared by 6 bases and J by 5 bases, with 5 bases of the junction left unmatched. This CDR3 contains 14 residues. CDR3 protein: CASSPDRGLYGYTF. The CDR3 DNA reads as TGTGCCAGCAGCCCGGACAGGGGGCTATATGGCTACACCTTC.

The J gene is TRBJ2-4, the V gene TRBV18; the D gene is possibly TRBD1 (6 bases). Germline assignment: CDR1 KGHSH and CDR2 LQKENI. The germline V and J ends were trimmed by 6 bases and 9 bases, with 21 bases remaining between them. This CDR3 region has 15 residues. This chain's CDR3 is CASSGGQGSFAIQYF. DNA for the CDR3: TGTGCCAGCTCCGGTGGGCAGGGGTCGTTTGCCATTCAGTACTTC.

This sequence joins TRBV18 and TRBJ2-2; D unclear. The CDR3 contains 15 residues. V lost 6 bases, J lost 2 bases, and 13 bases lay in between. Germline CDR1 is KGHSH and CDR2 is LQKENI. Written as DNA, the CDR3 is TGTGCCAGCTCCCCCCCGCAAGCTAACACCGGGGAGCTGTTTTTT. Its protein is CASSPPQANTGELFF.

The rearrangement joins TRBV18 to TRBJ2-1; TRBD2 aligns across 13 bases. This CDR3 contains 17 residues. Trimming took 0 bases from V and 5 from J; bases not matched to a gene: 4. Looked up from germline, CDR1 is KGHSH and CDR2 is LQKENI. The CDR3: CASSPPLTSGGNNEQFF. CDR3 in DNA: TGTGCCAGCTCACCACCTCTGACTAGCGGGGGGAACAATGAGCAGTTCTTC.

This sequence joins TRBV19 and TRBJ2-5, with D maybe TRBD1 (6 bases). CDR3 length: 13 residues. V was shortened by 10 bases and J by 4 bases, with 16 bases between the two germline ends. Germline V gene sequence: CDR1 LNHDA, CDR2 SQIVND (reference sequence). The CDR3 DNA sequence: TGTGCCACAAGGACAGTAGGAAGAGAGACCCAGTACTTC. Protein sequence: CATRTVGRETQYF.

The chain has TRBV28 and TRBJ2-3; a possible D gene is TRBD2 (5 bases). The V and J ends lost 6 bases and 2 bases respectively, with 12 bases between them. The CDR3 spans 14 residues. Germline-derived CDR1 and CDR2 are MDHEN and SYDVKM. DNA of the CDR3: TGTGCCAGCAGCCTCCCGGGAAACACAGATACGCAGTATTTT. It codes for CASSLPGNTDTQYF.

CDR3 amino acids: CASSFSGANVLTF. CDR3 bases: TGTGCCAGTTCCTTCTCTGGGGCCAACGTCCTGACTTTC. V gene TRBV19 combines with J gene TRBJ2-6; D not resolved. In germline, CDR1 is LNHDA, CDR2 SQIVND (reference sequence). Trimming stripped 8 bases from V and 0 bases from J, with 5 bases between. CDR3 size: 13 residues.

The J gene is TRBJ1-5, the V gene TRBV7-2, with D maybe TRBD1 (5 bases). CDR1 is SGHTA and CDR2 is FQGNSA in the germline V gene. V shed 5 bases and J shed 5 bases, with 22 bases lying between them. This CDR3 contains 17 residues. The CDR3 sequence is CTSSLNPPGKGYQPQHF. The DNA of the CDR3 is TGTACCAGCAGCCTCAATCCCCCAGGGAAGGGTTATCAGCCCCAGCATTTT.

This clone was recorded a few times. The chain couples TRBV30 to TRBJ2-3; 11 bases fit TRBD2. The CDR3 totals 14 residues. The ends lost 4 bases at V and 8 bases at J; junction bases unmatched: 8. CDR1 is GTSNPN and CDR2 is SVGIG in the germline V gene (reference sequence). CDR3 protein: CAWKLAGGRGTQYF. The CDR3 region has the DNA TGTGCCTGGAAGCTAGCGGGGGGTAGAGGTACGCAGTATTTT. Full variable domain (missing parts from reference TRBV30 and TRBJ2-3): SQTIHQWPATLVQPVGSPLSLECTVEGTSNPNLYWYRQAAGRGLQLLFYSVGIGQISSEVPQNLSASRPQDRQFILSSKKLLLSDSGFYLCAWKLAGGRGTQYFGPGTRLTVL.

This chain uses TRBV7-3 with TRBJ2-3, with TRBD2 matching 12 bases. The CDR3 length is 18 residues. Germline values: CDR1 SGHTA, CDR2 FQGTGA. Trimming cost V 5 bases and J 3 bases; bases outside gene matches: 12. CDR3 region: CASSQGASGGAGTDTQYF. CDR3 DNA sequence: TGTGCCAGCAGCCAAGGGGCTAGCGGGGGGGCCGGTACAGATACGCAGTATTTT.

The gene calls are TRBV6-5 and TRBJ2-3; 9 bases align to TRBD2. The CDR3 runs to 14 residues. Per germline, CDR1 MNHEY and CDR2 SVGAGI. V was clipped by 5 bases and J by 4 bases; unmatched bases: 4. In nucleotides, the CDR3 is TGTGCCAGCAGTAGCGGGAGGCTGGCAGATACGCAGTATTTT. Translation gives CASSSGRLADTQYF.

The chain links TRBV2 to TRBJ1-5, with 7 bases lining up with TRBD1. The CDR3 is made up of 17 amino acids. Trimming took 3 bases from V and 4 from J; bases not matched to a gene: 12. The germline CDR1 and CDR2 sequences are SNHLY and FYNNEI. The CDR3 loop is CASSEPFPGGRNQPQHF. The CDR3 coding sequence is TGTGCCAGCAGTGAGCCCTTCCCAGGGGGAAGAAATCAGCCCCAGCATTTT.

This clone was detected once. This chain joins TRBV25-1 and TRBJ2-7, with D possibly being TRBD1 (5 bases). The germline V gene encodes CDR1 MGHDK and CDR2 SYGVNS. The germline V and J ends were trimmed by 4 bases and 6 bases, with 13 bases remaining between them. CDR3 length equals 13 residues. CDR3 in DNA: TGTGCCAGCAGTGGAACAGGTTTACGCGAGCAGTACTTC. As protein: CASSGTGLREQYF.

V and J are TRBV4-1 and TRBJ2-3, with TRBD2 matching over 12 bases. The V segment lost 4 bases and the J segment 4 bases; nucleotides outside the gene matches: 3. Germline V CDR1 and CDR2: MGHRA, YSYEKL. The CDR3 contains 15 residues. The CDR3 nucleotides read TGCGCCAGCAGCCCAGGACTAGCGGGACCAGATACGCAGTATTTT. Its protein is CASSPGLAGPDTQYF.

V and J are TRBV7-3 and TRBJ1-6, with D possibly being TRBD1 (5 bases). Germline V gene lookup returns CDR1 SGHTA and CDR2 FQGTGA. CDR3 size: 15 residues. Trimming took off 3 bases at V and 9 bases at J, with 15 bases between the two ends. The DNA of the CDR3 is TGTGCCAGCAGCTTGTGGGGGGGAGGAAGTTCACCCCTCCACTTT. It yields the protein CASSLWGGGSSPLHF.

The V call is TRBV29-1, the J call TRBJ1-1; 9 bases align to TRBD1. The CDR3 consists of 13 residues. Germline CDR1 and CDR2: SQVTM and ANQGSEA. V shed 7 bases and J 3 bases; nucleotides not matched to a gene: 6. This CDR3 reads CSGIRQGDTEAFF. Written as DNA, the CDR3 is TGCAGCGGGATACGACAGGGGGACACTGAAGCTTTCTTT.

This clone was recorded once. This sequence joins TRBV28 and TRBJ1-5, with a possible D match to TRBD1 (5 bases). Deletions cut 2 bases from V and 6 bases from J, with 11 bases between. This CDR3 contains 14 residues. Germline V gene lookup returns CDR1 MDHEN and CDR2 SYDVKM. For the CDR3, the DNA is TGTGCCAGCAGTTTAGTCCAGGGTGGTCAGCCCCAGCATTTT. It encodes CASSLVQGGQPQHF. The variable domain in full, with the rest retrieved from reference TRBV28 and TRBJ1-5, is DVKVTQSSRYLVKRTGEKVFLECVQDMDHENMFWYRQDPGLGLRLIYFSYDVKMKEKGDIPEGYSVSREKKERFSLILESASTNQTSMYLCASSLVQGGQPQHFGDGTRLSIL.

CDR3 in DNA: TGCAGCGTTGAAGATCAGGCAGCTGGAAACACCATATATTTT. Translation gives CSVEDQAAGNTIYF. The V call is TRBV29-1, the J call TRBJ1-3; D is undetermined. V was pared by 0 bases and J by 2 bases, with 8 bases between. Germline CDR1 reads SQVTM; CDR2 reads ANQGSEA. This CDR3 contains 14 residues. The variable domain in full, with the rest retrieved from reference TRBV29-1 and TRBJ1-3, is SAVISQKPSRDICQRGTSLTIQCQVDSQVTMMFWYRQQPGQSLTLIATANQGSEATYESGFVIDKFPISRPNLTFSTLTVSNMSPEDSSIYLCSVEDQAAGNTIYFGEGSWLTVV.

The V and J genes are TRBV28 and TRBJ2-5; 8 positions agree with TRBD1. This CDR3 region has 12 residues. Looked up from germline, CDR1 is MDHEN and CDR2 is SYDVKM. Losses at the gene ends were 7 bases for V and 5 bases for J; bases not matched to a gene: 3. CDR3 in DNA: TGTGCCAGCAACAGGGGGGCTGAGACCCAGTACTTC. It yields the protein CASNRGAETQYF.

The chain joins TRBV5-8 to TRBJ1-4, with D possibly matching TRBD1 (6 bases). Germline-derived CDR1 and CDR2 are SGHTS and YDEGEE. V was shortened by 4 bases and J by 0 bases, with 19 bases between the two germline ends. The CDR3 is 18 amino acids. The CDR3 nucleotides read TGTGCCAGCAGCACGAGTAGGGTGGGGGCTGCAACTAATGAAAAACTGTTTTTT. Translation gives CASSTSRVGAATNEKLFF.

The chain couples TRBV28 to TRBJ1-1; 9 bases fit TRBD1. The CDR3 covers 17 residues. CDR1 is MDHEN and CDR2 is SYDVKM in the germline V gene. The ends lost 5 bases at V and 1 base at J; junction bases unmatched: 11. The CDR3 DNA follows: TGTGCCAGCAGTAGCCTCGGACAGGGGATAAAGAACACTGAAGCTTTCTTT. Translated: CASSSLGQGIKNTEAFF.

This chain uses TRBV5-6 with TRBJ1-2, with a possible D match to TRBD1 (5 bases). The CDR3 has 15 residues. CDR1 SGHDT and CDR2 YYEEEE come from the germline V gene. Trimming took 4 bases from V and 5 from J, leaving 18 bases between them. The CDR3 reads CASSLKTMGRYGYTF. The CDR3 DNA follows: TGTGCCAGCAGCCTAAAAACGATGGGGCGGTATGGCTACACCTTC. The full variable domain, completed using reference TRBV5-6 and TRBJ1-2, is DAGVTQSPTHLIKTRGQQVTLRCSPKSGHDTVSWYQQALGQGPQFIFQYYEEEERQRGNFPDRFSGHQFPNYSSELNVNALLLGDSALYLCASSLKTMGRYGYTFGSGTRLTVV.

This chain links TRBV5-5 with TRBJ1-3; 7 nucleotides match TRBD1. This CDR3 has 16 residues. Germline V gives CDR1 SGHKS, CDR2 YYEKEE (reference sequence). J was trimmed by 0 bases and V by 4 bases; bases with no gene match: 7. The CDR3 loop reads CASSAPGQSSGNTIYF. Here the CDR3 DNA reads TGTGCCAGCAGCGCGCCGGGACAGAGCTCTGGAAACACCATATATTTT.

The chain carries TRBV5-1 and TRBJ2-1; 8 bases line up with TRBD2. This CDR3 is 15 amino acids long. Germline V gives CDR1 SGHRS, CDR2 YFSETQ. The ends lost 0 bases at V and 4 bases at J; junction bases unmatched: 3. CDR3: CASSLELADYNEQFF. The CDR3 DNA reads TGCGCCAGCAGCTTGGAACTAGCGGATTACAATGAGCAGTTCTTC. The full variable domain, its missing parts supplied by reference TRBV5-1 and TRBJ2-1, is KAGVTQTPRYLIKTRGQQVTLSCSPISGHRSVSWYQQTPGQGLQFLFEYFSETQRNKGNFPGRFSGRQFSNSRSEMNVSTLELGDSALYLCASSLELADYNEQFFGPGTRLTVL.

In DNA form, the CDR3 reads TGTGCCAGTAGTACCGGACAGGGGGCTGGCCAGTACTTC. Protein: CASSTGQGAGQYF. The gene calls are TRBV19 and TRBJ2-5, with TRBD1 matching 11 bases. The CDR3 covers 13 residues. Germline V gene lookup returns CDR1 LNHDA and CDR2 SQIVND (reference sequence). V trimming: 4 bases; J trimming: 10 bases; junction bases outside the gene matches: 5. Using reference TRBV19 and TRBJ2-5 for the parts outside the CDR3, the full variable domain is DGGITQSPKYLFRKEGQNVTLSCEQNLNHDAMYWYRQDPGQGLRLIYYSQIVNDFQKGDIAEGYSVSREKKESFPLTVTSAQKNPTAFYLCASSTGQGAGQYFGPGTRLLVL.